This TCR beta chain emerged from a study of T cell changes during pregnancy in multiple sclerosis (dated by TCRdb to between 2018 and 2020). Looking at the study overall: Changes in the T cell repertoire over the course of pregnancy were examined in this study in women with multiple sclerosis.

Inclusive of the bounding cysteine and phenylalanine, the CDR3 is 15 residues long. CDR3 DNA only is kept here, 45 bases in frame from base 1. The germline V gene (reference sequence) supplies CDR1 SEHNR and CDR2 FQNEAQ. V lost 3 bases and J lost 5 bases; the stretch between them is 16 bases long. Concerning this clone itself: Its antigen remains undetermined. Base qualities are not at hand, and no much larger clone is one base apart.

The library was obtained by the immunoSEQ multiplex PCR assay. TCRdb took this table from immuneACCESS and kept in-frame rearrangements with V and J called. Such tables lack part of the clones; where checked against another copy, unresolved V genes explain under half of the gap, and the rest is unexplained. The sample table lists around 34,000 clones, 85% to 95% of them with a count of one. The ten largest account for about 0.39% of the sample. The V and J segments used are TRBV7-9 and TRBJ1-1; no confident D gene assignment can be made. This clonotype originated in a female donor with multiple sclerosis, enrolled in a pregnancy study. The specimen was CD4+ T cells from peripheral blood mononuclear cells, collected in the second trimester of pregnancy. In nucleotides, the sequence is TGTGCCAGCAGCTTTGGACCCTCCGGGGTAACTGAAGCTTTCTTT. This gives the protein CASSFGPSGVTEAFF.